This T cell receptor beta chain came from a study of cytomegalovirus exposure and HLA in healthy donors. Turning to the study itself: As released early, the data held some 80 million unique TCRs from HLA-typed donors.

The PCR was carried out with 60 Vbeta primers and 13 Jbeta primers. Libraries were prepared by immunoSEQ multiplex PCR; TCRdb keeps only in-frame clonotypes and omits some of them. This table holds 150,000 or so clones, roughly 80% found once. While unrecorded immune exposures were likely, the donors were nominally healthy when sampled. V lost 3 bases and J lost 5, with 8 bases in between. Germline CDR1 and CDR2: SGHTA and FQGNSA. This CDR3 has 13 amino acids. This chain joins TRBV7-2 and TRBJ2-1, with D possibly matching TRBD1 (5 bases). Sequenced: PBMCs. This clonotype was obtained from a woman aged 18 to 35 in good health and CMV-seronegative. In DNA form, the CDR3 reads TGTGCCAGCAGCTTCCAGGGTAACAATGAGCAGTTCTTC. Translation gives CASSFQGNNEQFF.